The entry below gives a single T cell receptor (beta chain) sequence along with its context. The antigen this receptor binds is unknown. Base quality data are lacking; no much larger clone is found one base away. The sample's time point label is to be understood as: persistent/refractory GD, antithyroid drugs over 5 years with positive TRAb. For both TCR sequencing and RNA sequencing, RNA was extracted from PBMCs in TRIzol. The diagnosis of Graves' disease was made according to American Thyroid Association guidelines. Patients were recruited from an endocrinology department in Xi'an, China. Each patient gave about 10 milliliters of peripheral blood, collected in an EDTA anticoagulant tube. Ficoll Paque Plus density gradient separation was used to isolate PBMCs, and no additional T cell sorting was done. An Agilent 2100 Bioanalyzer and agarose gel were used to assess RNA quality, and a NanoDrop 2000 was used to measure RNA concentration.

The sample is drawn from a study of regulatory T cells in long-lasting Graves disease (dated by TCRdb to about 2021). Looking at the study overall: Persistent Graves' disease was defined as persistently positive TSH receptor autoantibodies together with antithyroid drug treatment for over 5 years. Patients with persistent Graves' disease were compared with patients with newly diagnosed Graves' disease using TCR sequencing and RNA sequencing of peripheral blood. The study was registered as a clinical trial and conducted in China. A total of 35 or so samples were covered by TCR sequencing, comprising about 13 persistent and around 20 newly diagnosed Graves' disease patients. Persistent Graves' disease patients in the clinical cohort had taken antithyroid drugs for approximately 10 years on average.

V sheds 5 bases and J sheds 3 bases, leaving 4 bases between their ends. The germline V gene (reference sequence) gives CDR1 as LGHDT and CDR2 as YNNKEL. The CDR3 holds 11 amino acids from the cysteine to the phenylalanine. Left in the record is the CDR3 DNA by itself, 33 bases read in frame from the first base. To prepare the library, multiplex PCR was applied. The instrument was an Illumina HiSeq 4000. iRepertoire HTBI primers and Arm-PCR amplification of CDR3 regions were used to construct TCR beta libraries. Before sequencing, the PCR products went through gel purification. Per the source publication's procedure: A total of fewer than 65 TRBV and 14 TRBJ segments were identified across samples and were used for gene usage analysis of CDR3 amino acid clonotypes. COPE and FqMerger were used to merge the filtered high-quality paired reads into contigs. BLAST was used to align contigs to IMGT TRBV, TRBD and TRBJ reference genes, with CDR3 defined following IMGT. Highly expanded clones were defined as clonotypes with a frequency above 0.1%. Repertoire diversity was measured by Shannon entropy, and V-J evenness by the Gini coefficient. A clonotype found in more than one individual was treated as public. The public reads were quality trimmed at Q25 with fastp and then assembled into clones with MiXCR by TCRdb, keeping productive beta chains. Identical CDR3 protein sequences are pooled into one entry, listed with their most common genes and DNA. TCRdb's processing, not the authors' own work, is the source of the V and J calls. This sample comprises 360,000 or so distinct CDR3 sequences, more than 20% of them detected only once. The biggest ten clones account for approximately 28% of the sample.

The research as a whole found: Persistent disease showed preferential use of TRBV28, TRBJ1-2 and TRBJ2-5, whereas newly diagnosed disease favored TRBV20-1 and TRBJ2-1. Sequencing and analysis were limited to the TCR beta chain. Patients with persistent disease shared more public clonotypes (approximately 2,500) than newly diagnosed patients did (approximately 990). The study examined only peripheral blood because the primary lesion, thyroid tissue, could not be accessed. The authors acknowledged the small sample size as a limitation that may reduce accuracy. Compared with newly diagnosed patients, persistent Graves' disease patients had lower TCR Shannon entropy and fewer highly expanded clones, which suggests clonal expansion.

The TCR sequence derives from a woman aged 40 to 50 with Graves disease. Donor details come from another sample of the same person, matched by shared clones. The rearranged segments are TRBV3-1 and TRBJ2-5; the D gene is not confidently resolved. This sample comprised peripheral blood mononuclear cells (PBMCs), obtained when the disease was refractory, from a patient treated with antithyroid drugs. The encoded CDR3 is CASSTEETQYF. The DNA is TGTGCCAGCAGCACAGAAGAGACCCAGTACTTC.